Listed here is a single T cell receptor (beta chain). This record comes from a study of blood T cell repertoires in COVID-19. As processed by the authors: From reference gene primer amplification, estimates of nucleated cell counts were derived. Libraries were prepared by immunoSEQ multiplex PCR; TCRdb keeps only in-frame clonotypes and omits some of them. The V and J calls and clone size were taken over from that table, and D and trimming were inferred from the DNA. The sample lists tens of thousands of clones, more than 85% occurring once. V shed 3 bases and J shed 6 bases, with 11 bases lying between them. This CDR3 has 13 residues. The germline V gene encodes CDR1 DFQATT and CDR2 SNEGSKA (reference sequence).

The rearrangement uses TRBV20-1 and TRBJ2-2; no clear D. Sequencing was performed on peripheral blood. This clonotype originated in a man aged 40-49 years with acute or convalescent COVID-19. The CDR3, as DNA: TGCAGTGCTAGTGAGTTTTCCGCCGGGGAGCTGTTTTTT. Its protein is CSASEFSAGELFF.